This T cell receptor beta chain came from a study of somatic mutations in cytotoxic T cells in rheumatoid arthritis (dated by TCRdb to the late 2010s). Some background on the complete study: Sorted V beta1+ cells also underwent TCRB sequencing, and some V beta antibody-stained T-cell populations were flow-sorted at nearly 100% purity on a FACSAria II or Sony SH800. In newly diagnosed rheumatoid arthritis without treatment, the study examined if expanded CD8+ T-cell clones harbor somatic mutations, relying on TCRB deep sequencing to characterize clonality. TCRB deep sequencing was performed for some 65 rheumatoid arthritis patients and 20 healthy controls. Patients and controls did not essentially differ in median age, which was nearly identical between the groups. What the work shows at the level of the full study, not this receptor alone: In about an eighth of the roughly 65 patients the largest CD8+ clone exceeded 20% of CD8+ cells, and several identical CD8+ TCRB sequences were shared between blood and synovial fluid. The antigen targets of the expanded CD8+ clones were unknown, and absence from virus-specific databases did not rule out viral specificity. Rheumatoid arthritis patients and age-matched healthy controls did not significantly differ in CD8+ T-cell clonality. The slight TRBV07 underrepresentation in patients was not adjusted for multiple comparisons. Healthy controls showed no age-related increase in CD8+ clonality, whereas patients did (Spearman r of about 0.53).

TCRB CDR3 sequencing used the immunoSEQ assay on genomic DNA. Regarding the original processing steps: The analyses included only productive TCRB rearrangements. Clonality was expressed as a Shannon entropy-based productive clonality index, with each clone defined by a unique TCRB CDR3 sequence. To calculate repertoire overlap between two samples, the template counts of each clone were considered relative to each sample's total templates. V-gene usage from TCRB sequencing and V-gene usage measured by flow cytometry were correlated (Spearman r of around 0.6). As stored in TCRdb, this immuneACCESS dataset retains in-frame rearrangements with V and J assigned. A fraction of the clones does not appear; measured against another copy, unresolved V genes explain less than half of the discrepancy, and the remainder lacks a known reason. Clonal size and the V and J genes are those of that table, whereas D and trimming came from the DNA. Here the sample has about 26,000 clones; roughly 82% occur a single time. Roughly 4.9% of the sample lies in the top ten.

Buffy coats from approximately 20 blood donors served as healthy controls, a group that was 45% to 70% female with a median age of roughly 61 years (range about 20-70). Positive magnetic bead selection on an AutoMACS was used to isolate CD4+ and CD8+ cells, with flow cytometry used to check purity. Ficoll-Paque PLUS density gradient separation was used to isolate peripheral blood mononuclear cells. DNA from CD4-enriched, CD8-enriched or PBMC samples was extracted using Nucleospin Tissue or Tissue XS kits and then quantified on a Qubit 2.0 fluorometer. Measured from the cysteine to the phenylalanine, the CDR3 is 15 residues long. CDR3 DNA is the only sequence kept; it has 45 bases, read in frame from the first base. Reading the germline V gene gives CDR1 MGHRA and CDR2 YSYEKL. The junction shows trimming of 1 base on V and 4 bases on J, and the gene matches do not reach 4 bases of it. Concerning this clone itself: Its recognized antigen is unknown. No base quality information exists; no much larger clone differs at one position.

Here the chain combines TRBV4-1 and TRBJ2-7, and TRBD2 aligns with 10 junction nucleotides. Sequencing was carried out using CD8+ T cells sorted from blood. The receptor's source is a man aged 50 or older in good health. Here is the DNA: TGCGCCAGCAGCCAAGTGGCTAGCGGGAGTTACGAGCAGTACTTC. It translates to CASSQVASGSYEQYF.